What follows are 17 T cell receptor beta chains derived from one specimen sequenced in a study of shared clonotypes between healthy human individuals. Profiled with immunoSEQ multiplex PCR; TCRdb holds only in-frame clones, not every one. The sample lists some 350,000 clones; 74% were seen once. The source material was memory CD4+ T cells sorted from blood. Subset in this sample: CD45RA-negative fraction. The receptor source for this set is a man aged 25 to 40 in good health.

Concerning this clone: The likely explanation is a read error, given a far larger clone one base away. V is TRBV5-6 and J is TRBJ1-1, with unresolved D. The CDR3 runs to 12 residues. Germline CDR1 SGHDT, CDR2 YYEEEE. Trimming pared 0 bases from V and 5 bases from J, leaving 5 bases between. The CDR3 DNA reads TGTGCCAGCAGCTTGGAAGGGACTGAAGCTTTCTTT. This gives the protein CASSLEGTEAFF.

This clone has just a few counts. This rearrangement joins TRBV2 to TRBJ2-7; 14 bases line up with TRBD2. The CDR3 has 16 residues. The ends lost 6 bases at V and 6 bases at J; junction bases unmatched: 10. Germline CDR1 reads SNHLY; CDR2 reads FYNNEI. The CDR3 region is CASSHLTSGRAGEQYF. CDR3 DNA sequence: TGTGCCAGCAGCCATTTGACTAGCGGGAGGGCGGGCGAGCAGTACTTC.

V and J are TRBV6-1 and TRBJ2-2, with D unresolved. In germline, CDR1 is MNHNS, CDR2 SASEGT. The germline V and J ends were trimmed by 7 bases and 4 bases, with 13 bases remaining between them. This CDR3 has 14 residues. CDR3 nucleotide sequence: TGTGCCAGCACCCCTCTCGACTTCACCGGGGAGCTGTTTTTT. This sequence encodes CASTPLDFTGELFF.

This rearrangement joins TRBV5-1 to TRBJ2-4; weak D call: TRBD1 (5 bases). CDR3 size: 14 residues. Germline V gives CDR1 SGHRS, CDR2 YFSETQ. Trimming left V 0 bases short and J 7 bases short, with 11 bases between. The CDR3 is CASSLASGLNIQYF. DNA for the CDR3: TGCGCCAGCAGCTTGGCCTCAGGGCTCAACATTCAGTACTTC.

In nucleotides, the CDR3 is TGCGCCAGCGGAGGGCGGGGGATGGCGGATACGCAGTATTTT. This codes for CASGGRGMADTQYF. The V call is TRBV4-3, the J call TRBJ2-3, with TRBD2 matching over 7 bases. The CDR3 length is 14 residues. The trim removed 8 bases at V and 6 bases at J, leaving 11 bases unmatched. Germline V gene sequence: CDR1 LGHNA, CDR2 YSLEER.

This clone was recorded a few times. In nucleotides, the CDR3 is TGCGCCAGCAGCCCAACTAGCGGGAGCCCCTCCCAGTACTTC. Translated: CASSPTSGSPSQYF. V gene TRBV5-1 combines with J gene TRBJ2-5; TRBD2 matches at 11 bases. The germline V gene encodes CDR1 SGHRS and CDR2 YFSETQ. The CDR3 consists of 14 residues. V lost 4 bases to trimming and J lost 9 bases; unmatched junction nucleotides: 8.

This clone was counted between two and nine times. V usage is TRBV7-6 and J usage is TRBJ2-3; D might be TRBD1 (6 bases). The CDR3 consists of 13 residues. V was cut by 5 bases and J by 4 bases, with 10 bases left in between. Germline CDR1 SGHVS, CDR2 FNYEAQ. Here the CDR3 DNA reads TGTGCCAGCAGCCAGGGGCACTCAGATACGCAGTATTTT. Translated: CASSQGHSDTQYF.

The rearrangement uses TRBV28 and TRBJ1-2; 7 nucleotides agree with TRBD1. The CDR3 runs to 15 residues. CDR1 MDHEN and CDR2 SYDVKM come from the germline V gene. After removal of 1 base from V and 4 bases from J, the junction contained 6 bases not matched to a gene. CDR3 in DNA: TGTGCCAGCAGTTTATTGGGGACAGAACTCTATGGCTACACCTTC. It translates to CASSLLGTELYGYTF.

The V and J genes are TRBV6-1 and TRBJ1-4, with D possibly being TRBD1 (6 bases). In germline, CDR1 is MNHNS, CDR2 SASEGT. Trimming removed 1 base from V and 7 bases from J, with 16 bases in between. The CDR3 runs to 16 residues. CDR3: CASSEGGAGDGEKLFF. The CDR3 DNA follows: TGTGCCAGCAGTGAAGGTGGGGCAGGGGATGGTGAAAAACTGTTTTTT.

Of note for this clone: Other DNA sequences in this specimen translate into the identical CDR3. V is TRBV7-2 and J is TRBJ2-7; D not resolved. Per germline, CDR1 SGHTA and CDR2 FQGNSA. Trimming left V 5 bases short and J 3 bases short, with 8 bases between. The length of the CDR3 is 12 residues. The CDR3 here is CASSLTSYEQYF. In DNA form, the CDR3 reads TGTGCCAGCAGCCTAACGAGCTACGAGCAGTACTTC.

V usage is TRBV7-3 and J usage is TRBJ2-1; 10 bases fit TRBD1. The V segment lost 6 bases and the J segment 6 bases; nucleotides outside the gene matches: 8. The CDR3 has 15 residues. Germline V gene data show CDR1 as SGHTA and CDR2 as FQGTGA. The CDR3: CASSRTGGSGNEQFF. CDR3 bases: TGTGCCAGCAGTAGGACAGGGGGTTCGGGCAATGAGCAGTTCTTC.

V is TRBV2 and J is TRBJ2-7, with 7 bases aligning to TRBD2. Germline lookup yields CDR1 SNHLY and CDR2 FYNNEI. The J segment lost 7 bases and the V segment lost 3 bases, leaving 3 bases of the junction unmatched. The CDR3 totals 12 residues. The CDR3 sequence is CASSEGGREQYF. In nucleotides, the CDR3 is TGTGCCAGCAGTGAGGGGGGGAGGGAGCAGTACTTC.

This clone appeared a few times. This chain uses TRBV2 with TRBJ2-7; TRBD1 matches at 11 bases. The CDR3 has 16 residues. V lost 2 bases, J lost 6 bases, and 9 bases stayed unmatched. CDR1 and CDR2 from the germline V gene are SNHLY and FYNNEI. CDR3 in DNA: TGTGCCAGCAGTGAAAAAGTGGGGACAGGGGGACGCGAGCAGTACTTC. Translated, it gives CASSEKVGTGGREQYF.

This chain links TRBV6-5 with TRBJ2-7, with D perhaps matching TRBD1 (5 bases). This CDR3 region has 14 residues. V shed 1 base and J shed 5 bases, with 12 bases lying between them. From germline, CDR1 is MNHEY and CDR2 SVGAGI. CDR3 sequence: CASSYWSAGNEQYF. The CDR3 DNA reads as TGTGCCAGCAGTTACTGGTCGGCAGGGAACGAGCAGTACTTC.

The chain has TRBV19 and TRBJ2-4, with 8 bases fitting TRBD1. V lost 7 bases, J lost 5 bases, and 13 bases stayed unmatched. The CDR3 loop spans 16 amino acids. Germline CDR1 and CDR2: LNHDA and SQIVND (reference sequence). The CDR3 spells CASTRRQGRLENIQYF. The CDR3, as DNA: TGTGCCAGTACCAGACGACAGGGGAGACTCGAAAACATTCAGTACTTC.

The chain employs TRBV11-3 and TRBJ2-2, with D perhaps TRBD2 (6 bases). This CDR3 is 16 amino acids long. The germline V gene encodes CDR1 SGHNT and CDR2 YENEEA. With 1 base removed from V and 0 bases from J, the gap between germline ends came to 9 bases. The CDR3 DNA reads as TGTGCCAGCAGCTTAGGAGGGACTGCGAACACCGGGGAGCTGTTTTTT. Amino acids: CASSLGGTANTGELFF.

The V gene is TRBV25-1, the J gene TRBJ1-4; 7 nucleotides line up with TRBD1. Unmatched junction bases numbered 12, after V lost 5 bases and J lost 0 bases. This CDR3 is 18 amino acids long. Germline CDR1 is MGHDK and CDR2 is SYGVNS. The CDR3 loop reads CASSRGTETPATNEKLFF. CDR3 nucleotides: TGTGCCAGCAGTCGAGGGACAGAAACACCTGCAACTAATGAAAAACTGTTTTTT. Full variable domain (rest looked up from reference TRBV25-1 and TRBJ1-4): EADIYQTPRYLVIGTGKKITLECSQTMGHDKMYWYQQDPGMELHLIHYSYGVNSTEKGDLSSESTVSRIRTEHFPLTLESARPSHTSQYLCASSRGTETPATNEKLFFGSGTQLSVL.